The source of this T cell receptor beta chain is a study of human T cells and chemical hapten exposure. Study-level background: Sensitizing treatment utilized 2% DPC over a roughly 2 cm by roughly 2 cm portion of upper inner arm skin. Patients got weekly scalp diphenylcyclopropenone doses over the approximately 24-week study.

TCRdb independently ran MiXCR on the RACE reads; one entry per CDR3 protein. The repertoire holds some 360,000 distinct CDR3 sequences, with roughly 5.3% as singletons. This clonotype was detected ten times or more. Time point in this sample: pre-sensitization, week 0. Treatment described: therapeutic diphenylcyclopropenone sensitization with weekly scalp DPC. Material: whole blood, obtained in connection with sensitization to the hapten diphenylcyclopropenone (DPC). The source is a woman in her fifties or sixties with alopecia areata. Some clones in this sample may be carry-over from other donors' samples.

For the CDR3, the DNA is TGTGCCAGCAGTACCCTCGGAGGGCGAGAGACCCAGTACTTC. Translated, it gives CASSTLGGRETQYF. The V gene is TRBV28, the J gene TRBJ2-5; D is perhaps TRBD2 (6 bases). This CDR3 contains 14 residues. Germline-derived CDR1 and CDR2 are MDHEN and SYDVKM. The V end was cut by 5 bases, the J end by 4 bases, with 14 bases between. The entire variable domain, with the rest obtained from reference TRBV28 and TRBJ2-5, is as follows: DVKVTQSSRYLVKRTGEKVFLECVQDMDHENMFWYRQDPGLGLRLIYFSYDVKMKEKGDIPEGYSVSREKKERFSLILESASTNQTSMYLCASSTLGGRETQYFGPGTRLLVL.